This is a list of T cell receptor beta chains from one sample in a study of neoadjuvant anti-PD-1 for oral cavity cancer. Produced via immunoSEQ multiplex PCR; TCRdb's table is partial and in-frame only. The sample contains over 14,000 clones, about 74% of which appear only once. The sequenced sample was PBMCs, obtained after nivolumab (anti-PD-1) treatment. Receptor source: a person aged 35 to 85 with oral cavity squamous cell carcinoma. Each CDR3 is given with its conserved first and last residue. Fields, in order: clone size, D gene, J gene, V gene, CDR3 protein, CDR3 DNA. The D gene is left open where the match is weak. The size of a clone is reported for some rows only, either as once, few or many, or as a class for expanded clones.

NA,NA,TRBJ1-2,TRBV14,CASSQESGSGSYTF,TGTGCCAGCAGCCAAGAATCAGGGTCGGGGAGCTACACCTTC
NA,TRBD2,TRBJ2-1,TRBV9,CASSVAGLADYNEQFF,TGTGCCAGCAGCGTAGCTGGACTAGCGGACTACAATGAGCAGTTCTTC
NA,NA,TRBJ1-1,TRBV19,CASSPNRPSTEAFF,TGTGCCAGTAGCCCTAACCGGCCGAGCACTGAAGCTTTCTTT
NA,NA,TRBJ1-1,TRBV29-1,CSVFPGAGNTEAFF,TGCAGCGTTTTCCCGGGGGCAGGGAACACTGAAGCTTTCTTT
NA,NA,TRBJ1-3,TRBV5-1,CASSSDGSSGNTIYF,TGCGCCAGCAGCTCGGACGGATCCTCTGGAAACACCATATATTTT
NA,NA,TRBJ2-7,TRBV2,CASKADGTYEQYF,TGTGCCAGCAAAGCCGACGGGACCTACGAGCAGTACTTC
NA,NA,TRBJ1-5,TRBV30,CAWSVHPGQPQHF,TGTGCCTGGAGTGTACACCCCGGTCAGCCCCAGCATTTT
NA,NA,TRBJ1-1,TRBV11-1,CASSQLGLNTEAFF,TGTGCCAGCAGCCAGTTGGGGCTGAACACTGAAGCTTTCTTT
few,NA,TRBJ1-2,TRBV5-4,CASSLVLDYGYTF,TGTGCCAGCAGCTTGGTATTGGACTATGGCTACACCTTC
NA,NA,TRBJ2-7,TRBV28,CASSFGGLNEQYF,TGTGCCAGCAGCTTCGGGGGCCTGAACGAGCAGTACTTC
NA,NA,TRBJ1-3,TRBV6-1,CASKWNSGNTIYF,TGTGCCAGTAAGTGGAACTCTGGAAACACCATATATTTT
once,TRBD2,TRBJ2-3,TRBV9,CASSPRTSGVFSTDTQYF,TGTGCCAGCAGCCCCCGGACTAGCGGGGTCTTTAGCACAGATACGCAGTATTTT
once,TRBD1,TRBJ1-5,TRBV28,CASSQGQGQAQPQHF,TGTGCCAGCAGCCAAGGACAGGGGCAGGCTCAGCCCCAGCATTTT
NA,NA,TRBJ2-4,TRBV7-9,CASSSGRSIAKNIQYF,TGTGCCAGCAGCTCCGGACGGTCAATAGCCAAAAACATTCAGTACTTC
NA,NA,TRBJ2-5,TRBV30,CAWRSEGETQYF,TGTGCCTGGAGGTCGGAAGGGGAGACCCAGTACTTC
NA,TRBD1,TRBJ2-7,TRBV4-2,CASSQDRAGTGDEQYF,TGTGCCAGCAGCCAAGACCGCGCCGGGACAGGGGACGAGCAGTACTTC
NA,TRBD1,TRBJ1-1,TRBV19,CASSSPTGTNTEAFF,TGTGCCAGTAGTTCACCGACAGGGACGAACACTGAAGCTTTCTTT
NA,NA,TRBJ2-1,TRBV7-2,CASSLGTPNEQFF,TGTGCCAGCAGCTTGGGGACCCCGAATGAGCAGTTCTTC
NA,NA,TRBJ1-5,TRBV6-6,CASTEDGEHQPQHF,TGTGCCAGCACCGAGGACGGGGAACACCAGCCCCAGCATTTT
NA,NA,TRBJ2-2,TRBV7-3,CASRSDSGATGELFF,TGTGCCAGCAGATCAGACAGTGGGGCCACCGGGGAGCTGTTTTTT
NA,NA,TRBJ1-3,TRBV10-3,CAISERSPGNTIYF,TGTGCCATCAGTGAACGGAGCCCAGGCAACACCATATATTTT
NA,TRBD2,TRBJ2-7,TRBV9,CASSALAGEVPSEQYF,TGTGCCAGCAGCGCCCTAGCGGGAGAGGTTCCTAGCGAGCAGTACTTC